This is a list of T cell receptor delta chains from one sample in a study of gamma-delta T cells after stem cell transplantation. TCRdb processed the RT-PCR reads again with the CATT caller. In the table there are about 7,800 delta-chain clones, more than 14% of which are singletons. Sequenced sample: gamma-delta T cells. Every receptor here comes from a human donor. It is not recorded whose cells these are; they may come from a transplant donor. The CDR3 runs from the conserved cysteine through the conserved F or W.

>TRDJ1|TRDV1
CALGEPEVPIGAYWGTELIF
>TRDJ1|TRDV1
CALGDASSPGGPTDKLTF
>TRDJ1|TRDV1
CALGEQARLPTIRQLIF
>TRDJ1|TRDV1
CALGEPTSGGQYTDKLIF
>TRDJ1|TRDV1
CALGELLNSLLGDTRRGYTDKLIF
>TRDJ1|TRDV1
CALGEPQGDYTDKLIF
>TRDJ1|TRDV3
CAFSSRTGGYARGPHDKLIF
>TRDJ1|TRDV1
CALGELLLWGIRLTDKLIF
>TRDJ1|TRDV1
CALGESSFLHPTYSDKLIF
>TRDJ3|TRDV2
CACDTVLGSSWDTRQMFF
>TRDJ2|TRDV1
CALGEGLGLTGGGALTAQLFF
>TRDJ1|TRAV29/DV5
CAASEGRVGPSYTDKLIF
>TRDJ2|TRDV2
CACEIVWGIQSLTAQLFF
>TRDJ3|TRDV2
CACDPHGGNSWDTRQMFF
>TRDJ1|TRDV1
CALGELPKFRGYLNTDKLIF
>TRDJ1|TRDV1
CALGGPKPPTRVVTGGYAYTDKLIF
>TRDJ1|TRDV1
CALRLLGDTGKLIF
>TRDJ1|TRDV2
CACVSLLGDKAGDKLIF
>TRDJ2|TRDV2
CACDTVWGIPTLTAQLFF
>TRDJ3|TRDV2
CACDSLVVRSWDTRQMFF
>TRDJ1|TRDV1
CALGELFLRPDDWGILIYTDKLIF
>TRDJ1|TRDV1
CALGVTLRRGTDKLIF
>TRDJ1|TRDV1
CALGAFLGVGGYGADLYTDKLIF
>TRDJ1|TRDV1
CALGELLASVLMGDNKLIF
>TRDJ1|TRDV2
CACDTRGIRPYTDKLIF
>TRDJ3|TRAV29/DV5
CAASRFELTTWDTRQMFF
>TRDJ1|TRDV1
CALGELCRLGIYTDKLIF
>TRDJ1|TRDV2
CACDSVLGDLAPDKLIF
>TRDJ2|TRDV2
CACDKVLGDTALTAQLFF
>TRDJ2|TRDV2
CACDWGTLTAQPFF
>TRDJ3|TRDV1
CALTGVRSWDTRQMFF
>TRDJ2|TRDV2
CACDILGETAQLFF
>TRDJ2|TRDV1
CALGVYWGILSLTAQLFF
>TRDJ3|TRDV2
CACDTWDTRQMFF
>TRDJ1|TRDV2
CACVGGYAKLIF
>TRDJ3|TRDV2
CACDKVLGDTAWDTRQMFF
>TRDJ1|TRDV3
CASPPVSSGDSTDKLIF
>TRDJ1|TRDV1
CALGEPTFPYWGIRDTDKLIF
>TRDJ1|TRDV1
CALGGNWSYVLNWGILRKLDKLIF
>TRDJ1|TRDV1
CALGESSLLDWEYTDKLIF
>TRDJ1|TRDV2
CACDTVGLQAHPRGRTDKLIF
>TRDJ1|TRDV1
CALGGHLYGGYALTFTDKLIF
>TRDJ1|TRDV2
CACDTRTGGYTDKLIF
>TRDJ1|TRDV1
CALGVPVFLRLGDPGSDKLIF
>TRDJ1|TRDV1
CALGVPNTDKLIF
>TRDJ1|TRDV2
CACDTGSRNGQYLPQTYWPRYTDKLIF
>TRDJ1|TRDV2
CACDILGVHTDKLIF
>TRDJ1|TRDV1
CALGAYWGIFDKLIF
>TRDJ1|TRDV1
CALGATASPRTGAFCDKLIF
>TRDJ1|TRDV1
CALGESFGRYTDKLIF